Listed here are 17 T cell receptor beta chains from one sample, sequenced in a study of blood T cells in healthy people across ages. Then a second PCR, running about 7 to 11 cycles, was carried out with a sample-barcoded 5' primer and a J-beta primer mix. From the 5' RACE reads, TCRdb called clonotypes with MiXCR, one entry per CDR3 protein. The sample contains around 940,000 distinct CDR3 sequences, just over 50% of which appear only once. Sequencing was done on a sample of blood. These receptors all come from a woman aged 55-75 years in good health.

This clonotype was picked up a small number of times. This rearrangement joins TRBV27 to TRBJ1-4; no definite D call. Deletions cut 10 bases from V and 6 bases from J, with 9 bases between. Germline lookup yields CDR1 MNHEY and CDR2 SMNVEV (reference sequence). This CDR3 spans 11 amino acids. This chain's CDR3 is CATRSYEKLFF. As DNA, the CDR3 is TGTGCCACGAGGTCCTATGAAAAACTGTTTTTT. Filled out from reference TRBV27 and TRBJ1-4, the complete variable domain reads EAQVTQNPRYLITVTGKKLTVTCSQNMNHEYMSWYRQDPGLGLRQIYYSMNVEVTDKGDVPEGYKVSRKEKRNFPLILESPSPNQTSLYFCATRSYEKLFFGSGTQLSVL.

The chain is built from TRBV19 and TRBJ2-7; D unclear. Per the germline V gene, CDR1 is LNHDA and CDR2 is SQIVND (reference sequence). The CDR3 covers 14 residues. The V gene lost 6 bases and the J gene lost 3 bases, with 15 bases spanning the gap. The CDR3 is CASSPGPHGYEQYF. The CDR3, as DNA: TGTGCCAGTAGCCCGGGCCCCCACGGCTACGAGCAGTACTTC. Drawing the rest from reference TRBV19 and TRBJ2-7, the complete variable domain is DGGITQSPKYLFRKEGQNVTLSCEQNLNHDAMYWYRQDPGQGLRLIYYSQIVNDFQKGDIAEGYSVSREKKESFPLTVTSAQKNPTAFYLCASSPGPHGYEQYFGPGTRLTVT.

The chain links TRBV4-1 to TRBJ2-5, with TRBD1 matching over 7 bases. The J call may be incorrect, as the DNA end agrees better with TRBJ2-7. The CDR3 contains 15 residues. Germline lookup yields CDR1 MGHRA and CDR2 YSYEKL. CDR3 sequence reads: CASSWIDRAQYEQYF. In nucleotides, the CDR3 is TGCGCCAGCAGCTGGATAGACAGGGCCCAATACGAGCAGTACTTC.

The table lists this clonotype with a few counts. The V gene is TRBV10-3, the J gene TRBJ2-7; D is uncertain. CDR1 is ENHRY and CDR2 is SYGVKD in the germline V gene. V lost 3 bases, J lost 0 bases, and 6 bases lay in between. This CDR3 is built from 13 residues. CDR3 in DNA: TGTGCCATCAGTGAAGTGGGCTCCTACGAGCAGTACTTC. Translated: CAISEVGSYEQYF.

The chain carries TRBV6-1 and TRBJ2-7; D is unresolved. Germline CDR1 and CDR2: MNHNS and SASEGT. Trimming cost V 4 bases and J 2 bases, with 9 bases left between them. CDR3 size: 13 residues. This CDR3 is CASSVWLAYEQYF. In DNA form, the CDR3 reads TGTGCCAGCAGTGTTTGGCTAGCCTACGAGCAGTACTTC.

This clonotype has more than one count but fewer than ten. The V gene is TRBV5-1, the J gene TRBJ2-7; 7 bases match TRBD1. Germline V gene sequence: CDR1 SGHRS, CDR2 YFSETQ. The CDR3 consists of 13 residues. The J segment lost 3 bases and the V segment lost 3 bases, leaving 3 bases of the junction unmatched. The CDR3, as DNA: TGCGCCAGCAGCTACGGACAGGTCTACGAGCAGTACTTC. This codes for CASSYGQVYEQYF.

This clonotype came up many times. The rearrangement links TRBV5-1 to TRBJ2-7; possible D gene TRBD2, 7 bases. The CDR3 covers 16 residues. CDR1 is SGHRS, CDR2 YFSETQ, per germline. V shed 2 bases and J shed 3 bases, with 18 bases lying between them. This CDR3 reads CASSFVDGGGGYEQYF. The CDR3 DNA is TGCGCCAGCAGCTTCGTTGACGGCGGGGGCGGCTACGAGCAGTACTTC.

The V and J genes are TRBV7-9 and TRBJ2-3; TRBD2 aligns across 8 bases. Germline lookup yields CDR1 SEHNR and CDR2 FQNEAQ (reference sequence). V lost 5 bases and J lost 2; bases outside the gene matches: 6. This CDR3 contains 15 residues. CDR3 loop: CASSRGGRHTDTQYF. DNA of the CDR3: TGTGCCAGCAGCCGCGGGGGGAGACACACAGATACGCAGTATTTT.

In its sample, this clonotype was seen a few times. The chain carries TRBV20-1 and TRBJ2-7; D possibly corresponds to TRBD1 (6 bases). The CDR3 extends over 12 amino acids. V was pared by 2 bases and J by 4 bases, with 9 bases between. The germline V gene has CDR1 DFQATT and CDR2 SNEGSKA (reference sequence). CDR3 nucleotide sequence: TGCAGTGCTAGAAGACAGGAATACGAGCAGTACTTC. Its translation is CSARRQEYEQYF.

This clonotype was found a few times. The chain uses TRBV7-2 and TRBJ2-3, with 11 nucleotides matching TRBD2. Germline lookup yields CDR1 SGHTA and CDR2 FQGNSA. V dropped 2 bases and J dropped 5; count of bases not matched to a gene: 9. The CDR3 covers 17 residues. The CDR3 here is CASSLRLAGGTGDTQYF. CDR3 DNA: TGTGCCAGCAGCTTACGGCTAGCGGGAGGTACGGGAGATACGCAGTATTTT.

In its sample, this clonotype was seen a few times. The chain employs TRBV20-1 and TRBJ2-1, with D possibly matching TRBD2 (6 bases). The V gene lost 6 bases and the J gene lost 3 bases, with 15 bases spanning the gap. CDR1 is DFQATT, CDR2 SNEGSKA, per germline (reference sequence). CDR3 length: 14 residues. CDR3 in amino acids: CSATRDSFYNEQFF. CDR3 coding DNA: TGCAGTGCAACCCGGGACTCCTTCTACAATGAGCAGTTCTTC.

The V gene is TRBV12-3 or TRBV12-4, the J gene TRBJ2-7; D is undetermined. This CDR3 is 11 amino acids long. The V and J ends lost 7 bases and 7 bases respectively, with 11 bases between them. CDR3 sequence reads: CASTTYNEQYF. The CDR3, as DNA: TGTGCCAGCACTACCTACAATGAGCAGTACTTC.

The rearrangement links TRBV20-1 to TRBJ2-3; a weak D match, TRBD2 (6 bases). Germline CDR1 reads DFQATT; CDR2 reads SNEGSKA (reference sequence). V was shortened by 6 bases and J by 3 bases, with 19 bases between the two germline ends. This CDR3 has 15 amino acids. The CDR3 DNA reads TGCAGTGCGAAGAAACTAGCTTCGGGGACAGATACGCAGTATTTT. Translating gives CSAKKLASGTDTQYF.

In nucleotides, the CDR3 is TGTGCCAGCAGCTTAGTAAGCCTAGCGGGAGATACGCAGTATTTT. It is translated as CASSLVSLAGDTQYF. The chain links TRBV7-9 to TRBJ2-3, with 8 positions matching TRBD2. V shed 1 base and J 5 bases; nucleotides not matched to a gene: 5. The CDR3 sequence is 15 residues long. The germline V gene has CDR1 SEHNR and CDR2 FQNEAQ (reference sequence).

This clonotype came up a few times. The chain carries TRBV4-3 and TRBJ2-7; TRBD2 agrees at 12 bases. The junction had 9 bases not matched to a gene; V was cut back by 4 bases and J by 5 bases. This CDR3 comprises 16 residues. Germline V gene data show CDR1 as LGHNA and CDR2 as YSLEER. For the CDR3, the DNA is TGCGCCAGCAGCCCGGGTCTAGCGGGAGGGAAGGACGAGCAGTACTTC. This sequence encodes CASSPGLAGGKDEQYF.

The gene calls are TRBV2 and TRBJ2-3; D gene uncertain. This CDR3 is built from 16 residues. Germline loops: CDR1 SNHLY, CDR2 FYNNEI. Trimming took 5 bases from V and 1 from J, leaving 16 bases between them. The DNA of the CDR3 is TGTGCCAGCAGTCCAATTAGGAGCTCTGGCACAGATACGCAGTATTTT. Its protein product is CASSPIRSSGTDTQYF.

The gene calls are TRBV9 and TRBJ2-3; D is uncertain. Trimming shortened V by 3 bases and J by 6 bases, and 14 bases separated the two germline ends. The CDR3 spans 14 residues. Looked up from germline, CDR1 is SGDLS and CDR2 is YYNGEE. The CDR3 sequence is CASSAAGSMDTQYF. CDR3 DNA sequence: TGTGCCAGCAGCGCAGCCGGATCAATGGATACGCAGTATTTT.